This T cell receptor (beta chain) was identified during a study of shared clonotypes between healthy human individuals. Overall study results and limits: Sampling used blood alone; tissue repertoires probably differ. Although depth was large, rarefaction showed that sequencing of the sorted subsets was incomplete.

From germline, CDR1 is LNHDA and CDR2 SQIVND (reference sequence). The V gene lost 7 bases and the J gene lost 1 base, with 17 bases spanning the gap. CDR3 length: 16 amino acids. The naive CD8 fraction comprised CD45RO-negative cells positively selected for CCR7 and excluded terminally differentiated effector memory CD45RA+ cells. A remark on this clone: The antigen is not known.

Replicate PCRs run on sorted subsets employed 200 ng DNA, roughly 30,000 T cell genomes. Profiled with immunoSEQ multiplex PCR; TCRdb holds only in-frame clones, not every one. Among a few million clones, around 93% were seen once, and the ten largest hold more than 1.5%. The chain joins TRBV19 to TRBJ1-5; D is unresolved. This sequence was found in a man between 18 and 29 years old in good health. Some clones in this sample may be carry-over from other donors' samples. Sequenced: naive CD8+ T cells from PBMCs. Here the CDR3 DNA reads TGTGCCAGTATGGATGAGGTCCCATGGAGCAATCAGCCCCAGCATTTT. It specifies CASMDEVPWSNQPQHF.